A selection of T cell receptor beta chains follows, all from one sample in a study of T-cell memory formation after mild COVID-19. TCRdb redid the calling of the 5' RACE reads with MiXCR, one entry per CDR3 protein. The sample shows roughly 340,000 distinct CDR3 sequences, about 16% of them seen only once. Sequencing used PBMCs or a T cell subset sorted from them (not recorded which). The receptors derive from a man aged 18-30 years who had mild COVID-19 (a few samples of this study predate the infection). Cell type and time point are not known. The CDR3 runs from the conserved cysteine through the conserved F or W. The D gene is left open where the match is weak. The listing skips clone size in some rows; elsewhere it reads once, few, many or a size class.

v_gene,d_gene,j_gene,abundance,CDR3aa,CDR3nt
TRBV20-1,-,TRBJ1-3,-,CSARDSRGTGNTIYF,TGCAGTGCTAGAGATTCCAGGGGAACTGGAAACACCATATATTTT
TRBV5-1,TRBD2,TRBJ2-3,few,CASSAGTRSFDTQYF,TGCGCCAGCAGCGCCGGGACTAGATCATTTGATACGCAGTATTTT
TRBV4-2,-,TRBJ1-6,-,CASSRFGSNSPLHF,TGTGCCAGCAGCCGGTTCGGTTCTAATTCACCCCTCCACTTT
TRBV7-2,-,TRBJ1-1,few,CASSLASQGPLMNTEAFF,TGTGCCAGCAGCTTAGCATCCCAGGGGCCGCTAATGAACACTGAAGCTTTCTTT
TRBV2,TRBD1,TRBJ2-3,few,CASSGDRGSSTDTQYF,TGTGCCAGCAGCGGAGACAGGGGATCCTCCACAGATACGCAGTATTTT
TRBV7-2,TRBD1,TRBJ2-5,few,CASGIQRGRGETQYF,TGTGCCAGCGGAATTCAGAGGGGGCGCGGTGAGACCCAGTACTTC
TRBV7-8,-,TRBJ1-1,few,CASSSFRAMNTEAFF,TGTGCCAGCAGCTCCTTCAGGGCTATGAACACTGAAGCTTTCTTT
TRBV4-1,-,TRBJ1-2,few,CASRPAIPGGRGYTF,TGCGCCAGCAGACCCGCGATCCCGGGCGGGCGAGGCTACACCTTC
TRBV6-6,TRBD1,TRBJ2-7,-,CASSYPGTGSSYEQYF,TGTGCCAGCAGTTACCCGGGGACAGGGAGTTCCTACGAGCAGTACTTC
TRBV5-1,TRBD1,TRBJ1-1,few,CASSTGTGWGTEAFF,TGCGCCAGCAGCACTGGGACAGGTTGGGGCACTGAAGCTTTCTTT
TRBV4-2,-,TRBJ1-2,many,CASSQENADGGYTF,TGTGCCAGCAGCCAAGAGAACGCGGACGGTGGCTACACCTTC
TRBV11-2,-,TRBJ1-1,-,CASRSLRHLNPEAFF,TGTGCCAGCAGATCCCTTCGGCATCTGAACCCTGAAGCTTTCTTT
TRBV4-3,-,TRBJ2-5,-,CASSQMSGGGETQYF,TGCGCCAGCAGCCAGATGAGCGGAGGCGGTGAGACCCAGTACTTC
TRBV7-9,-,TRBJ1-2,-,CASSRTYGYTF,TGTGCCAGCAGCCGAACTTATGGCTACACCTTC
TRBV20-1,-,TRBJ1-6,few,CSASGVAVGNSPLHF,TGCAGTGCCTCCGGGGTGGCGGTGGGAAATTCACCCCTCCACTTT
TRBV7-8,TRBD2,TRBJ2-7,-,CASSPRSSGGHEQYF,TGTGCCAGCAGCCCCCGGTCTAGCGGGGGCCACGAGCAGTACTTC
TRBV7-2,TRBD2,TRBJ2-7,-,CASSLRRGVSYEQYF,TGTGCCAGCAGCTTAAGGCGGGGGGTATCCTACGAGCAGTACTTC
TRBV5-6,-,TRBJ2-3,-,CASSSWASDTQYF,TGTGCCAGCAGCTCCTGGGCCTCAGATACGCAGTATTTT
TRBV29-1,-,TRBJ2-3,few,CSASPATQSSTDTQYF,TGCAGCGCCTCTCCAGCGACCCAATCCAGCACAGATACGCAGTATTTT
TRBV6-6,-,TRBJ1-2,many,CASSGRNYGYTF,TGTGCCAGCAGTGGACGGAACTATGGCTACACCTTC
TRBV28,-,TRBJ1-2,-,CASSSPGSTYGYTF,TGTGCCAGCAGTTCCCCGGGGAGCACCTATGGCTACACCTTC
TRBV4-2,-,TRBJ2-7,many,CASSQERAGSYEQYF,TGTGCCAGCAGCCAAGAGAGGGCAGGATCCTACGAGCAGTACTTC
TRBV29-1,-,TRBJ2-6,few,CSVGTARSGANVLTF,TGCAGCGTTGGGACAGCTCGCTCTGGGGCCAACGTCCTGACTTTC
TRBV7-2,TRBD2,TRBJ2-5,-,CASSLDSGGPETQYF,TGTGCCAGCAGCTTAGATAGCGGGGGCCCGGAGACCCAGTACTTC
TRBV4-3,-,TRBJ1-1,few,CASSQDTPRGWNAEAFF,TGCGCCAGCAGCCAAGATACCCCCCGAGGGTGGAACGCTGAAGCTTTCTTT
TRBV6-5,TRBD1,TRBJ1-2,few,CASRRNRDRSGGYTF,TGTGCCAGCAGAAGGAACCGGGACAGGTCTGGTGGCTACACCTTC
TRBV7-3,TRBD1,TRBJ2-1,-,CASSFGRGQGITEQFF,TGTGCCAGCAGCTTTGGGAGGGGACAGGGGATTACTGAGCAGTTCTTC
TRBV11-2,-,TRBJ2-3,-,CASSLGLLTPTDTQYF,TGTGCCAGCAGCTTAGGCCTCCTCACCCCCACAGATACGCAGTATTTT
TRBV9,TRBD1,TRBJ1-2,few,CASSGGRGLHYTF,TGTGCCAGCAGCGGCGGCAGGGGGCTTCACTACACCTTC
TRBV29-1,-,TRBJ2-3,few,CSVEVWTPRSHTDTQYF,TGCAGCGTTGAAGTGTGGACCCCTAGGTCACACACAGATACGCAGTATTTT
TRBV7-2,-,TRBJ2-1,few,CASSLVWSEQFF,TGTGCCAGCAGCTTAGTTTGGAGCGAGCAGTTCTTC
TRBV20-1,-,TRBJ2-7,few,CGAGQLYEQYF,TGCGGGGCGGGACAACTGTACGAGCAGTACTTC
TRBV5-1,-,TRBJ2-3,many,CASSLLKRSTDTQYF,TGCGCCAGCAGCTTGCTGAAGCGGAGCACAGATACGCAGTATTTT
TRBV5-1,-,TRBJ1-4,-,CASSPGQREKLFF,TGCGCCAGCAGCCCTGGACAGAGGGAAAAACTGTTTTTT
TRBV5-1,-,TRBJ1-1,-,CASSSNGGTEAFF,TGCGCCAGCAGCTCTAACGGGGGCACTGAAGCTTTCTTT
TRBV7-6,-,TRBJ1-1,-,CASSPGGGKTEAFF,TGTGCCAGCAGCCCGGGGGGGGGAAAGACTGAAGCTTTCTTT
TRBV7-2,-,TRBJ1-5,few,CASSLLGAPGSNLNQPQHF,TGTGCCAGCAGCCTCCTAGGGGCCCCCGGGTCTAATCTCAATCAGCCCCAGCATTTT
TRBV6-6,-,TRBJ1-4,few,CASSGSPINEKLFF,TGTGCCAGCAGTGGCAGCCCGATTAATGAAAAACTGTTTTTT
TRBV4-1,-,TRBJ1-5,few,CASSPQENSNQPQHF,TGCGCCAGCAGCCCCCAGGAGAATAGCAATCAGCCCCAGCATTTT
TRBV7-2,-,TRBJ2-1,-,CASSLEGGRQFF,TGTGCCAGCAGCTTAGAAGGGGGGAGGCAGTTCTTC
TRBV10-3,TRBD1,TRBJ2-3,few,CAARTGTGDGATQYF,TGTGCCGCGCGAACCGGGACAGGGGACGGTGCGACGCAGTATTTT
TRBV14,-,TRBJ2-5,-,CASSQEYEGGGETQYF,TGTGCCAGCAGCCAAGAGTATGAGGGCGGCGGGGAGACCCAGTACTTC
TRBV3-1,-,TRBJ2-3,-,CASSQERVAGADTQYF,TGTGCCAGCAGCCAAGAGCGGGTGGCAGGCGCAGATACGCAGTATTTT
TRBV4-3,TRBD1,TRBJ2-5,many,CASSQGATGGAGTQYF,TGCGCCAGCAGCCAAGGCGCGACAGGGGGCGCTGGGACCCAGTACTTC
TRBV4-1,-,TRBJ2-7,-,CASSPGGVSSYEQYF,TGCGCCAGCAGCCCCGGGGGCGTGAGCTCCTACGAGCAGTACTTC
TRBV12-3/TRBV12-4,-,TRBJ2-3,few,CASTSTPPTISSTDTQYF,TGTGCCAGCACCTCAACCCCCCCTACCATATCTAGCACAGATACGCAGTATTTT
TRBV5-1,-,TRBJ2-1,-,CASSFEGEQFF,TGCGCCAGCAGCTTCGAGGGTGAGCAGTTCTTC
TRBV7-6,-,TRBJ1-5,few,CASSPVYSNQPQHF,TGTGCCAGCAGTCCCGTTTATAGCAATCAGCCCCAGCATTTT
TRBV10-3,-,TRBJ1-2,few,CAIREPGHVNYGYTF,TGTGCCATCAGGGAACCGGGACACGTAAACTATGGCTACACCTTC
TRBV5-6,TRBD1,TRBJ2-7,few,CASSEGDRVPSF,TGTGCCAGCAGCGAGGGGGACAGGGTCCCTTCCTTC